Below, 6 T cell receptor beta chains from the same sample are listed, as sequenced in a study of human T cells and chemical hapten exposure. TCRdb redid the calling of the RACE reads with MiXCR, one entry per CDR3 protein. The data contain about 250,000 distinct CDR3 sequences, around 7.3% of them singletons. Time point given: pre-sensitization, week 0. Described treatment: therapeutic diphenylcyclopropenone sensitization with weekly scalp DPC. The sequencing used whole blood, collected in connection with sensitization to the hapten diphenylcyclopropenone (DPC). The receptors derive from a young man with alopecia areata. Some clones in this sample may be carry-over from other donors' samples.

Only a few counts were recorded for this clonotype. The junction and the germline gene differ at one end; a read error may be behind it. The chain has TRBV13 and TRBJ1-2, with 9 bases matching TRBD1. CDR1 and CDR2 (germline): PRHDT, FYEKMQ (reference sequence). The CDR3 is 14 amino acids. For the CDR3, the DNA is TGTGCCAGCAGCATAGGACAGGGGCCCGTGAGTTGCACCTTC. Protein sequence: CASSIGQGPVSCTF.

The chain recombines TRBV5-6 with TRBJ1-2; TRBD1 agrees at 7 bases. Germline CDR1 is SGHDT and CDR2 is YYEEEE. The CDR3 is 15 residues long. V lost 4 bases and J lost 0; bases outside the gene matches: 6. Written as DNA, the CDR3 is TGTGCCAGCAGCATCGGACAGGCCACTAACTATGGCTACACCTTC. Its protein product is CASSIGQATNYGYTF.

There are a few counts of this clonotype. V gene TRBV20-1 combines with J gene TRBJ1-1; D gene unclear. CDR1 and CDR2 from the germline V gene are DFQATT and SNEGSKA (reference sequence). This CDR3 spans 13 amino acids. V lost 0 bases to trimming and J lost 1 base, with 6 bases between them. The CDR3 here is CSARDTENTEAFF. As DNA, the CDR3 is TGCAGTGCTAGAGATACAGAGAACACTGAAGCTTTCTTT.

Many counts were recorded for this clonotype. The rearrangement joins TRBV29-1 to TRBJ2-7; a weak D match, TRBD2 (6 bases). This CDR3 contains 15 residues. Between the trimmed V and J ends, which lost 6 bases and 4 bases, there was a span of 22 bases. Germline CDR1 is SQVTM and CDR2 is ANQGSEA. The CDR3 sequence is CSVRGVWGSSYEQYF. The CDR3 coding sequence is TGCAGCGTGCGGGGAGTTTGGGGGTCCTCATACGAGCAGTACTTC.

In its sample, this clonotype was seen a few times. The chain links TRBV5-1 to TRBJ2-3; D is unresolved. Trimming removed 1 base from V and 0 bases from J, with 6 bases in between. Germline values: CDR1 SGHRS, CDR2 YFSETQ. The CDR3 runs to 14 residues. The CDR3 loop is CASSLTASTDTQYF. The CDR3 DNA follows: TGCGCCAGCAGCTTGACAGCCAGCACAGATACGCAGTATTTT. Full variable domain (remainder filled in from reference TRBV5-1 and TRBJ2-3): KAGVTQTPRYLIKTRGQQVTLSCSPISGHRSVSWYQQTPGQGLQFLFEYFSETQRNKGNFPGRFSGRQFSNSRSEMNVSTLELGDSALYLCASSLTASTDTQYFGPGTRLTVL.

This clonotype showed up just a few times. CDR3 region: CSARGTDEKLFF. The CDR3 region has the DNA TGCAGTGCTAGAGGGACAGATGAAAAACTGTTTTTT. The genes are TRBV20-1 and TRBJ1-4; possible D gene TRBD1, 6 bases. V lost 1 base to trimming and J lost 6 bases, with 6 bases between them. The CDR3 loop spans 12 amino acids. Germline values: CDR1 DFQATT, CDR2 SNEGSKA (reference sequence).